This T cell receptor (beta chain) was identified during a study of blood T cell repertoires in COVID-19 (dated by TCRdb to 2020 to 2022). General notes on the study: The collaborator samples originated in the United States, Italy and Spain and spanned the acute and convalescent phases of COVID-19. The samples were drawn from the first 160 participants of the ongoing ImmuneRACE study and from 1,200 or so subjects provided by 6 global collaborators. The repertoires were made available in a free public database intended to serve as a resource for research on the immune response to SARS-CoV-2. Where available, HLA class I and class II types were taken from metadata supplied by the sample provider and were not determined by assay-based typing. Sample metadata almost always included a de-identified subject ID, COVID-19 status, age in years and sex. The dataset comprised deeply sampled blood TCRbeta repertoires from subjects exposed to, actively infected with, or recovered from COVID-19. The prospective study material was composed of cDNA or gDNA derived from T cells, B-cell-depleted T cells, or PBMCs. Points the paper makes about the study in general: The quantity of clinical and demographic metadata differed by source and by participant and was supplied without curation.

CDR1 and CDR2 were assigned from the germline V gene as SGDLS and YYNGEE. Inclusive of the bounding cysteine and phenylalanine, the CDR3 is 15 residues long. The entry retains the CDR3 DNA only, 45 bases that are in frame from base 1. Deletion took 0 bases off V and 2 bases off J, with a span of 10 bases between the germline ends. Remarks on this clone: Its antigen remains undetermined. No qualities accompany the bases; no much larger clone lies one base away.

Another Seattle source contributed samples from volunteer blood donors who had recovered from COVID-19. Each collaborating institution followed its own protocols to collect whole blood in K2EDTA tubes. For TCRbeta analysis, collaborators shipped samples in one of three forms: frozen whole blood, isolated PBMCs, or DNA extracted from either of those sample types. TCRbeta CDR3 regions were amplified from genomic DNA using the immunoSEQ Assay, a bias-controlled multiplex PCR. On the authors' methods: The number of nucleated cells in each sample was estimated from the amplification of reference gene primers within the assay. Sequence reads were collapsed and filtered to measure the absolute abundance of every unique TCRbeta CDR3 rearrangement. Productive Simpson clonality was computed per sample as the square root of Simpson's diversity index over productive rearrangements. Held by TCRdb, this immuneACCESS table contains in-frame sequences only and omits some clones. Under half of the omission traces to an unresolved V gene where checked; the cause of the rest is unknown. Clonal size and the V and J genes are those of that table, whereas D and trimming came from the DNA. Counted in this sample were 200,000 to 250,000 clones; approximately 83% of them appeared once. The top ten hold roughly 3% of the sample.

The TCR comes from a woman aged 25 to 45 who had recovered from COVID-19. The sample taken for sequencing was peripheral blood. The V and J segments used are TRBV9 and TRBJ2-3; the D segment could be TRBD1, given 5 matching bases. The nucleotide sequence reads TGTGCCAGCAGCGTAGTAGGGGATCCCACAGATACGCAGTATTTT. It translates to CASSVVGDPTDTQYF.